This TCR beta chain was captured by sequencing in a study of cytotoxic CD8 clonotypes in ibrutinib-treated CLL. The study, taken as a whole, reports: Public clonotypes showed up rarely, and on treatment they shrank or held steady.

The protocol was immunoSEQ multiplex PCR, while the TCRdb copy is restricted to in-frame clones and leaves out a portion. The sample yields approximately 22,000 clones, approximately 74% seen once. Trimming removed 5 bases from V and 0 bases from J, with 20 bases in between. The CDR3 is made up of 18 amino acids. The germline V gene encodes CDR1 MDHEN and CDR2 SYDVKM. Only a few counts were recorded for this clone. Antigen specificity is unknown. The sequenced sample was PBMCs, obtained before ibrutinib treatment. This chain uses TRBV28 with TRBJ1-5; tentative D call: TRBD1 (5 bases). The TCR sequence derives from a human donor with chronic lymphocytic leukemia. The CDR3 protein is CASSGTATRAHSNQPQHF. CDR3 DNA sequence: TGTGCCAGCAGTGGGACTGCCACGAGAGCCCATAGCAATCAGCCCCAGCATTTT.